The clone carrying this T cell receptor (beta chain) appeared once. Antigen: not known. Germline CDR1 SGHTA, CDR2 FQGNSA. The junction had 23 bases not matched to a gene; V was cut back by 5 bases and J by 8 bases. CDR3 length: 18 amino acids. The data were obtained in a study of radiotherapy plus CTLA-4 blockade in lung cancer. Lung cancer patients with chemo-refractory metastatic non-small-cell disease were given focal radiation plus CTLA-4 blockade with ipilimumab. Broader study findings: With interferon-beta, early dynamics of blood T cell clones were reported to best predict response. Following radiotherapy plus ipilimumab, tumor-derived TCR clones expanded in the blood.

Clones were read by immunoSEQ multiplex PCR, and TCRdb kept only the in-frame ones, dropping some. This table has 90,000 or so clones, around 87% appearing once. Source: peripheral blood, taken from a patient treated with radiotherapy plus ipilimumab. This receptor was obtained from a human donor with non-small cell lung cancer who had a partial response to radiotherapy plus ipilimumab. The chain links TRBV7-2 to TRBJ1-2; 7 nucleotides agree with TRBD1. Written as DNA, the CDR3 is TGTGCCAGCAGCCCGAGGGGGGACAGCCTCAACGTGGGGGACGGCTACACCTTC. Its protein is CASSPRGDSLNVGDGYTF.